This T cell receptor (beta chain) was captured in a study of glioma-infiltrating T cells after dendritic cell vaccination. Study in general: Autologous tumor lysate was loaded overnight onto monocyte-derived dendritic cells grown about seven days with IL-4 and GM-CSF. General observations from the study: Complete blood and tumor specimen sets were limited to few patients.

With regard to this clone: Antigen unknown.

This sample's time point: after dendritic cell vaccination, including at tumor progression/relapse. Patients had residual fresh-frozen tumor tissue and more than two years of survival data. Germline assignment: CDR1 GTSNPN and CDR2 SVGIG (reference sequence). V was pared by 3 bases and J by 0 bases, with 12 bases between. The CDR3 is made up of 15 amino acids. Amplification used 60 V beta primers and 13 J beta primers. Measured with immunoSEQ multiplex PCR; TCRdb has only the in-frame clones, and not every one. The repertoire has 99,000 or so clones, over 80% of them found once; the top ten carry about 5%.

This chain connects TRBV30 to TRBJ1-3; D not resolved. The starting material was blood, obtained after dendritic cell vaccination. This TCR came from a human donor with glioblastoma. CDR3 DNA sequence: TGTGCCTGGAGCGTAACTCTACTCTCTGGAAACACCATATATTTT. This translates into CAWSVTLLSGNTIYF. Full variable domain (remainder filled in from reference TRBV30 and TRBJ1-3): SQTIHQWPATLVQPVGSPLSLECTVEGTSNPNLYWYRQAAGRGLQLLFYSVGIGQISSEVPQNLSASRPQDRQFILSSKKLLLSDSGFYLCAWSVTLLSGNTIYFGEGSWLTVV.